The 27 T cell receptor beta chains presented below share a single source sample, sequenced in a study of graft-versus-host responses after intestinal transplantation (dated by TCRdb to the early 2020s). For these TCRs, the target antigens are not known. Libraries were constructed by the immunoSEQ multiplex PCR assay. TCRdb provides this immuneACCESS table in a form limited to in-frame rearrangements. Some clones are lacking; in checked studies, under half of them reflect an unresolved V gene, and why the rest are absent is not known. Here the sample has about 90,000 clones; roughly 91% occur a single time. 0.45% to 0.6% of the sample rests with the top ten. Interpreted using the paper, the time point label stands for: cells obtained before transplantation from donor or recipient. Here the sequenced sample was unstimulated CD8+ T cells sorted from spleen or lymph node cells, taken before intestinal transplant. The receptors were sampled from a human donor who received an intestinal transplant.

The chain is built from TRBV7-6 and TRBJ2-7, with D possibly TRBD1 on 6 matching bases. Per the germline V gene, CDR1 is SGHVS and CDR2 is FNYEAQ. V was trimmed by 2 bases and J by 6 bases, leaving 11 bases between them. The CDR3 covers 13 residues. CDR3 coding DNA: TGTGCCAGCAGCTTACTGGGGGCAGGCGAGCAGTACTTC. The encoded protein is CASSLLGAGEQYF.

In nucleotides, the CDR3 is TGTGCCAGTAGTAGGCGGGGGAGCAATCAGCCCCAGCATTTT. It is translated as CASSRRGSNQPQHF. The chain carries TRBV19 and TRBJ1-5; maybe TRBD1 (5 bases). The CDR3 extends over 14 amino acids. V was trimmed by 4 bases and J by 1 base, leaving 8 bases between them. Germline CDR1 LNHDA, CDR2 SQIVND (reference sequence).

V and J are TRBV9 and TRBJ2-1, with D perhaps TRBD2 (5 bases). Germline V lookup: CDR1 SGDLS, CDR2 YYNGEE. Trimming cost V 0 bases and J 2 bases, with 9 bases left between them. This CDR3 region has 15 residues. CDR3 sequence (DNA): TGTGCCAGCAGCGTAGAGGAGCGGCCCTACAATGAGCAGTTCTTC. As protein: CASSVEERPYNEQFF. Together with reference TRBV9 and TRBJ2-1, the CDR3 gives the full variable domain: DSGVTQTPKHLITATGQRVTLRCSPRSGDLSVYWYQQSLDQGLQFLIQYYNGEERAKGNILERFSAQQFPDLHSELNLSSLELGDSALYFCASSVEERPYNEQFFGPGTRLTVL.

As for this clone: Other DNA sequences of this sample code for an identical CDR3. The rearrangement uses TRBV9 and TRBJ2-7, with 8 nucleotides matching TRBD2. From germline, CDR1 is SGDLS and CDR2 YYNGEE. The CDR3 covers 15 residues. J lost 0 bases, V lost 0 bases, and 2 bases had no gene match. CDR3 residues: CASSVGAGVSYEQYF. Written as DNA, the CDR3 is TGTGCCAGCAGCGTAGGAGCGGGGGTCTCCTACGAGCAGTACTTC.

This chain joins TRBV7-2 and TRBJ1-2; 9 bases match TRBD1. V dropped 1 base and J dropped 8; count of bases not matched to a gene: 8. CDR1 SGHTA and CDR2 FQGNSA come from the germline V gene. CDR3 size: 15 residues. In DNA, the CDR3 is TGTGCCAGCAGCTTAGTCGGGACAGGGCGGGGCGGCTACACCTTC. This codes for CASSLVGTGRGGYTF.

This chain links TRBV7-2 with TRBJ2-7; 7 positions match TRBD1. Germline V lookup: CDR1 SGHTA, CDR2 FQGNSA. CDR3 length: 14 amino acids. The V gene end was trimmed by 5 bases and the J gene end by 6 bases; junction bases not matched to a gene: 10. The CDR3 is CASSTPGPGGEQYF. CDR3 bases: TGTGCCAGCAGCACCCCGGGCCCAGGGGGCGAGCAGTACTTC.

V and J are TRBV30 and TRBJ2-1; no clear D. Deletions cut 0 bases from V and 6 bases from J, with 12 bases between. CDR1 and CDR2 from the germline V gene are GTSNPN and SVGIG (reference sequence). This CDR3 contains 14 residues. The CDR3 DNA follows: TGTGCCTGGAGTGTATATGGAGTTCCCAATGAGCAGTTCTTC. It yields the protein CAWSVYGVPNEQFF.

The V and J genes are TRBV10-3 and TRBJ1-6; D is possibly TRBD1 (5 bases). The CDR3 extends over 17 amino acids. Germline V gene lookup returns CDR1 ENHRY and CDR2 SYGVKD. Between the trimmed V and J ends, which lost 6 bases and 9 bases, there was a span of 24 bases. The CDR3 loop is CAIRDPGRGTKSSPLHF. In DNA form, the CDR3 reads TGTGCCATCAGGGATCCCGGTAGGGGAACCAAGAGTTCACCCCTCCACTTT.

The V gene is TRBV30, the J gene TRBJ1-1; no definite D call. Trimming stripped 0 bases from V and 4 bases from J, with 12 bases between. The CDR3 runs to 14 residues. The V gene's germline CDR1 is GTSNPN and CDR2 SVGIG (reference sequence). The CDR3 region is CAWSVLPEGTEAFF. In nucleotides, the CDR3 is TGTGCCTGGAGTGTCCTACCGGAGGGCACTGAAGCTTTCTTT.

V is TRBV2 and J is TRBJ2-7, with 11 bases that match TRBD2. In germline, CDR1 is SNHLY, CDR2 FYNNEI. Losses at the gene ends were 6 bases for V and 2 bases for J; bases not matched to a gene: 0. The CDR3 is made up of 13 amino acids. The CDR3 here is CASRGLAAYEQYF. Written as DNA, the CDR3 is TGTGCCAGCAGGGGACTAGCGGCCTACGAGCAGTACTTC.

The J gene is TRBJ2-5, the V gene TRBV6-5; TRBD1 aligns across 8 bases. Trimming at V came to 5 bases and at J to 4 bases, leaving 9 bases not matched to a gene. This CDR3 spans 15 amino acids. CDR1 MNHEY and CDR2 SVGAGI come from the germline V gene. The CDR3 reads CASSGMDRAIETQYF. The DNA for the CDR3 is TGTGCCAGCAGTGGTATGGACAGGGCCATAGAGACCCAGTACTTC.

CDR3 sequence: CASSMGGNHEQFF. In nucleotides, the CDR3 is TGTGCCAGTAGTATGGGAGGGAACCATGAGCAGTTCTTC. The V gene is TRBV19, the J gene TRBJ2-1; 7 bases are a match to TRBD2. The germline gives CDR1 LNHDA, CDR2 SQIVND (reference sequence). The junction had 4 bases not matched to a gene; V was cut back by 3 bases and J by 8 bases. This CDR3 spans 13 amino acids.

The chain employs TRBV5-1 and TRBJ2-1, with D possibly matching TRBD2 (7 bases). The CDR3 contains 13 residues. Trimming shortened V by 4 bases and J by 8 bases, and 13 bases separated the two germline ends. Germline loops: CDR1 SGHRS, CDR2 YFSETQ. CDR3 residues: CASSPWGGDEQFF. CDR3 nucleotide sequence: TGCGCCAGCAGCCCGTGGGGGGGCGATGAGCAGTTCTTC. The variable domain in full, completed from reference TRBV5-1 and TRBJ2-1, reads KAGVTQTPRYLIKTRGQQVTLSCSPISGHRSVSWYQQTPGQGLQFLFEYFSETQRNKGNFPGRFSGRQFSNSRSEMNVSTLELGDSALYLCASSPWGGDEQFFGPGTRLTVL.

This clone was seen only once. This sequence joins TRBV29-1 and TRBJ2-1; 10 bases agree with TRBD2. V shed 3 bases, J shed 4 bases, and the junction held 6 bases outside the gene matches. CDR3 size: 15 residues. Germline CDR1 and CDR2: SQVTM and ANQGSEA. DNA of the CDR3: TGCAGCGTTGATAGGACTAGCGGCAGTTACAATGAGCAGTTCTTC. This codes for CSVDRTSGSYNEQFF.

This chain links TRBV5-1 with TRBJ2-7, with 10 bases aligning to TRBD2. CDR1 is SGHRS and CDR2 is YFSETQ in the germline V gene. Trimming cost V 2 bases and J 4 bases; bases outside gene matches: 6. There are 15 residues in the CDR3. DNA for the CDR3: TGCGCCAGCAGCTTAGCTAGCGGGAGTACTTACGAGCAGTACTTC. This sequence encodes CASSLASGSTYEQYF.

The chain has TRBV19 and TRBJ1-5; D might be TRBD1 (6 bases). This CDR3 has 18 amino acids. The ends were cut back, 4 bases at V and 9 bases at J, with 28 bases in the middle. Germline V CDR1 and CDR2: LNHDA, SQIVND (reference sequence). DNA of the CDR3: TGTGCCAGTAGTACCCGAAAAGGGGGAAGGGGCCTCGGTCGGCCCCAGCATTTT. It codes for CASSTRKGGRGLGRPQHF.

V gene TRBV21-1 combines with J gene TRBJ2-7; the table's D gene call, TRBD1, was not cross checked with the DNA. TRBV21-1 has pseudogene status. The CDR3 runs 16 residues. The CDR3 DNA sequence: TGTGCCAGCAGCAAAGCCCCGGACAGGCTTTACTACGAGCAGTACTTC. Its translation: CASSKAPDRLYYEQYF.

The rearrangement joins TRBV14 to TRBJ2-7; no firm D call. V lost 1 base, J lost 1 base, and 5 bases lay in between. Per germline, CDR1 SGHDN and CDR2 FVKESK. The CDR3 totals 13 residues. CDR3 protein: CASSQVKSYEQYF. The CDR3 nucleotides read TGTGCCAGCAGCCAAGTCAAATCCTACGAGCAGTACTTC.

The V and J genes are TRBV12-5 and TRBJ2-2; TRBD1 might be the D (5 bases). The V end was cut by 6 bases, the J end by 4 bases, with 21 bases between. The CDR3 consists of 17 residues. Germline V gene sequence: CDR1 LGHNT, CDR2 FRNRAP. The CDR3 bases are TGTGCTAGTGGCCTTGATATAGGGGCGCCGGGCACCGGGGAGCTGTTTTTT. It codes for CASGLDIGAPGTGELFF.

The V and J genes are TRBV2 and TRBJ1-5; 7 nucleotides line up with TRBD1. The CDR3 length is 12 residues. V shed 9 bases, J shed 3 bases, and the junction held 2 bases outside the gene matches. The germline gives CDR1 SNHLY, CDR2 FYNNEI. CDR3 DNA sequence: TGTGCCAGTGACAGGGTCAATCAGCCCCAGCATTTT. Translation gives CASDRVNQPQHF.

The chain is built from TRBV19 and TRBJ2-2, with D unclear. V lost 6 bases to trimming and J lost 0 bases, with 17 bases between them. Germline lookup yields CDR1 LNHDA and CDR2 SQIVND (reference sequence). CDR3 length: 17 amino acids. DNA for the CDR3: TGTGCCAGTAGCAAAAAATACGTTCAGACGAACACCGGGGAGCTGTTTTTT. It codes for CASSKKYVQTNTGELFF.

The chain recombines TRBV4-3 with TRBJ1-1; 9 bases are shared with TRBD1. There are 17 residues in the CDR3. Per germline, CDR1 LGHNA and CDR2 YSLEER. The junction had 7 bases not matched to a gene; V was cut back by 0 bases and J by 2 bases. CDR3 sequence: CASSQDSGTGFNTEAFF. The CDR3 bases are TGCGCCAGCAGCCAAGATAGTGGGACAGGGTTTAACACTGAAGCTTTCTTT.

Only one count was recorded for this clone. This rearrangement joins TRBV30 to TRBJ1-2; maybe TRBD1 (5 bases). The CDR3 spans 13 residues. V was clipped by 2 bases and J by 3 bases, with 10 bases between them. CDR1 and CDR2 from the germline V gene are GTSNPN and SVGIG (reference sequence). CDR3 in DNA: TGTGCCTGGAGTACAGGTGTGGACTATGGCTACACCTTC. Its protein is CAWSTGVDYGYTF.

The V call is TRBV2, the J call TRBJ2-5; 8 bases map to TRBD2. Germline CDR1 SNHLY, CDR2 FYNNEI. Trimming cost V 3 bases and J 3 bases; bases outside gene matches: 12. This CDR3 contains 17 residues. CDR3 loop: CASSELGGGTLKETQYF. In DNA, the CDR3 is TGTGCCAGCAGTGAGTTGGGCGGGGGGACTTTGAAAGAGACCCAGTACTTC.

V is TRBV7-2 and J is TRBJ2-2; no firm D call. V was clipped by 2 bases and J by 7 bases, with 5 bases between them. Germline V gives CDR1 SGHTA, CDR2 FQGNSA. This CDR3 contains 12 residues. The CDR3, as DNA: TGTGCCAGCAGCTTAATCAGCGGGGAGCTGTTTTTT. Protein sequence: CASSLISGELFF.

CDR3: CASRNLAGSTDTQYF. As DNA, the CDR3 is TGTGCCAGCAGAAACCTAGCGGGGAGCACAGATACGCAGTATTTT. The gene calls are TRBV27 and TRBJ2-3, with 9 bases aligning to TRBD2. The germline V gene has CDR1 MNHEY and CDR2 SMNVEV (reference sequence). The CDR3 is 15 amino acids. With 6 bases clipped from V and 0 bases from J, the junction kept 4 bases outside the gene matches.

This clone was detected only a few times. This sequence joins TRBV4-1 and TRBJ1-1; D is uncertain. The CDR3 runs 15 residues. V lost 5 bases, J lost 0 bases, and 13 bases lay in between. Germline V gives CDR1 MGHRA, CDR2 YSYEKL. CDR3 nucleotides: TGCGCCAGCAGCGTGGCAACAGATCTGAACACTGAAGCTTTCTTT. Protein sequence: CASSVATDLNTEAFF.